This T cell receptor (beta chain) was observed in a study of spatial heterogeneity in lung cancer. The germline V and J ends were trimmed by 6 bases and 6 bases, with 13 bases remaining between them. The CDR3 contains 14 residues. Germline-derived CDR1 and CDR2 are SGHRS and YFSETQ. One entry per CDR3 protein, called by TCRdb with MiXCR from the 5' RACE reads. The sample lists about 94,000 distinct CDR3 sequences, roughly 19% occurring once. Time point described: blood at routine non-recurrence follow-up after resection. The TCR was taken from a male donor with early-stage non-small cell lung cancer. The chain uses TRBV5-1 and TRBJ1-6; the D is unclear. The sample in question was PBMCs, obtained at follow-up. CDR3 residues: CASNPGSINSPLHF. The CDR3 coding sequence is TGCGCCAGCAACCCGGGATCTATTAATTCACCCCTCCACTTT.